This T cell receptor beta chain derives from a study of T cell changes during pregnancy in multiple sclerosis. Germline CDR1 and CDR2: SGHRS and YFSETQ. The CDR3 sequence is 15 residues long. V was shortened by 4 bases and J by 1 base, with 14 bases between the two germline ends. The method was immunoSEQ multiplex PCR; TCRdb's version includes in-frame clones alone and lacks a portion of them. The table records around 80,000 clones, 85% to 95% of them present only once. V usage is TRBV5-1 and J usage is TRBJ1-1, with D tentatively TRBD1 (6 bases). Specimen: peripheral blood, collected in the second trimester of pregnancy. The sequence was obtained from a female donor in good health, enrolled as a control in a pregnancy study. CDR3 nucleotide sequence: TGCGCCAGCAGCCCGGAAGGGGGGGGGAACACTGAAGCTTTCTTT. It is translated as CASSPEGGGNTEAFF.